This entry describes one T cell receptor beta chain. Other DNA sequences of this sample code for an identical CDR3. In the authors' workflow: For nucleated cells, counts were estimated from reference gene primer amplification. Data came from immunoSEQ multiplex PCR; TCRdb stores just in-frame clones and leaves some out. That table is the source of V, J and clone size, and D and trimming were worked out from the DNA. The sample consists of a few hundred thousand clones, 85% to 90% of them appearing once. The sample comes from a study of blood T cell repertoires in COVID-19. Donors were grouped by their self-reported clinical history. The CDR3 length is 13 residues. Trimming left V 3 bases short and J 4 bases short, with 7 bases between. Germline assignment: CDR1 SNHLY and CDR2 FYNNEI.

Sequencing was carried out using PBMCs or T cells enriched from blood (not recorded which). The sequence was obtained from a woman in her 50s who had recovered from COVID-19. The rearrangement joins TRBV2 to TRBJ1-3; D ambiguous. The CDR3 DNA is TGTGCCAGCAGTGATTTGTCGGGAAACACCATATATTTT. Protein: CASSDLSGNTIYF.